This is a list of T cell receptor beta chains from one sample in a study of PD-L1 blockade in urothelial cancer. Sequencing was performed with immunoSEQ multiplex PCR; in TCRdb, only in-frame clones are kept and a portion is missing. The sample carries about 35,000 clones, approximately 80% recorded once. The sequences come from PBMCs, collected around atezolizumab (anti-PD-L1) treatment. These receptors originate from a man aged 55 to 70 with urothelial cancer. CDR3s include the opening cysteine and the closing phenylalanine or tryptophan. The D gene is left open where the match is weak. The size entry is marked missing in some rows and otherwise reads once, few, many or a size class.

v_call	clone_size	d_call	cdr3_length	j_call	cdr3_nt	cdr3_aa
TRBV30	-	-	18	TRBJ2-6	TGTGCCTGGACCTCCGGGAGACTCAGGCTCTCTGGGGCCAACGTCCTGACTTTC	CAWTSGRLRLSGANVLTF
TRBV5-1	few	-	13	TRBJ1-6	TGCGCCAGCGGAGCCGATGCTAATTCACCCCTCCACTTT	CASGADANSPLHF
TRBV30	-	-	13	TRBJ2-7	TGTGCCTGGAGTGTAACAGGGCCCTACGAGCAGTACTTC	CAWSVTGPYEQYF
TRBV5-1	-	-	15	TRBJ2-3	TGCGCCAGCAGCCCCACCCGGGTAAATACAGATACGCAGTATTTT	CASSPTRVNTDTQYF
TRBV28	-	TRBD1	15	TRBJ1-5	TGTGCCAGCAGTTTAAACCCGACAGGGCGCCGGCCCCAGCATTTT	CASSLNPTGRRPQHF
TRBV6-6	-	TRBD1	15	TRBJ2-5	TGTGCCAGCAGTCACCTCGGGACAGTCCAAGAGACCCAGTACTTC	CASSHLGTVQETQYF
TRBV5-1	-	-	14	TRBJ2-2	TGCGCCAGCAGCTTGGGAGGTTGGGCCGGGGAGCTGTTTTTT	CASSLGGWAGELFF
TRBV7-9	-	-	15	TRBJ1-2	TGTGCCAGCAGCTCGCTGGACAGAGTGCCCTATGGCTACACCTTC	CASSSLDRVPYGYTF
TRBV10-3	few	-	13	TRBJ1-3	TGTGCCATCAGCCCGCGCTCTGGAAACACCATATATTTT	CAISPRSGNTIYF
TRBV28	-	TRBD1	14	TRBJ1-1	TGTGCCAGCACCCTGGGGACAGCCTACACTGAAGCTTTCTTT	CASTLGTAYTEAFF
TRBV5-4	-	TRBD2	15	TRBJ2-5	TGTGCCAGCAGCTTGGGGGACTACAAGGCGGAGACCCAGTACTTC	CASSLGDYKAETQYF
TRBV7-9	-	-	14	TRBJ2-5	TGTGCCAGCAGCTCCTCCAGGGACCAAGAGACCCAGTACTTC	CASSSSRDQETQYF
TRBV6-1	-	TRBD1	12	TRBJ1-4	TGTGCCAGCAGGCTAGGGGGCGAAAAACTGTTTTTT	CASRLGGEKLFF
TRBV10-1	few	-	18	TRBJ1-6	TGCGCCAGCAGTGATCGGTCGCCCCTAAGCTCCTATAATTCACCCCTCCACTTT	CASSDRSPLSSYNSPLHF
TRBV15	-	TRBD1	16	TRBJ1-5	TGTGCCACCAGCAGAGATTCGGGACAGGGATATCAGCCCCAGCATTTT	CATSRDSGQGYQPQHF
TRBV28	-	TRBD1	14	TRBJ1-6	TGTGCCAGCGTTGGGACAGGCCCTAATTCACCCCTCCACTTT	CASVGTGPNSPLHF
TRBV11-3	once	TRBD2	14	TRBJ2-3	TGTGCCAGCAGCGGGTCTAGCGGGGTAGATACGCAGTATTTT	CASSGSSGVDTQYF
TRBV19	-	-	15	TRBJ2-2	TGTGCCAGTAGTATACGGGGGAGCTACACCGGGGAGCTGTTTTTT	CASSIRGSYTGELFF
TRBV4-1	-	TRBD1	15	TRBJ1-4	TGCGCCAGCAGCCAAGATAAGGACAGGCGTCCTCATCTGTTTTTT	CASSQDKDRRPHLFF
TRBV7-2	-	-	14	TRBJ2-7	TGTGCCAGCAGCCGCCGGGACATCACGTACGAGCAGTACTTC	CASSRRDITYEQYF
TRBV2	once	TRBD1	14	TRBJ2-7	TGTGCCAGCAGAGAGGGGGCAGCGTCCTACGAGCAGTACTTC	CASREGAASYEQYF
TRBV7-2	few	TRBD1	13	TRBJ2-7	TGTGCCAGCAGCTTCCGACAGGGAAATGTGGAGTACTTC	CASSFRQGNVEYF
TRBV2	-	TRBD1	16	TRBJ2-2	TGTGCCAGCAGTGCTACCGGGACAGCGAACACCGGGGAGCTGTTTTTT	CASSATGTANTGELFF
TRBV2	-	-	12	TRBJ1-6	TGTGCCAGCGGGGGGAGCGGGTCACCCCTCCACTTT	CASGGSGSPLHF
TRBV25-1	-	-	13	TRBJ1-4	TGTGCCAGCAGGGGCAGCCGTGGTGAAAAACTGTTTTTT	CASRGSRGEKLFF
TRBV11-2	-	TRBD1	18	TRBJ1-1	TGTGCCAGCAGCCCCGGACAGGCTCGGAGCGCCAGGGGCACTGAAGCTTTCTTT	CASSPGQARSARGTEAFF
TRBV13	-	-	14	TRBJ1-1	TGTGCCAGCAGCTTAGGCAGGGGAAACACTGAAGCTTTCTTT	CASSLGRGNTEAFF
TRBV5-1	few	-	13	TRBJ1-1	TGCGCCAGCAGCTTGCAGGAGAACACTGAAGCTTTCTTT	CASSLQENTEAFF
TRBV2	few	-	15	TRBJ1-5	TGTGCCAGCAGTGAAAGGACAGCCGGCAATCAGCCCCAGCATTTT	CASSERTAGNQPQHF
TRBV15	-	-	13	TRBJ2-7	TGTGCCACCAGCAGAGATCGACAGAGGGAGCAGTACTTC	CATSRDRQREQYF
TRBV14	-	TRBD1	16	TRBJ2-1	TGTGCCAGCAGCCGAGGACAGGTGTTGCCCTACAATGAGCAGTTCTTC	CASSRGQVLPYNEQFF
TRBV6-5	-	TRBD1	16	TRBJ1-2	TGTGCCAGCAGTTACCGAGACAGGGGGCATAACTATGGCTACACCTTC	CASSYRDRGHNYGYTF
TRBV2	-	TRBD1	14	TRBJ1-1	TGTGCCAGCAGGGCACAGGGGGTCAGTACTGAAGCTTTCTTT	CASRAQGVSTEAFF
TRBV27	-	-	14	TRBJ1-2	TGTGCCAGCAGTTTTGGGGGCCTCTTTCGGGGCTACACCTTC	CASSFGGLFRGYTF
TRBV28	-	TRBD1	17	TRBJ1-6	TGTGCCAGCAGTTTTGTCGAGACAGGGGAATGGAATTCACCCCTCCACTTT	CASSFVETGEWNSPLHF
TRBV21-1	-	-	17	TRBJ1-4	TGTGCCAGCAGCCCTCAGGGGGCCCCTTCAACTAATGAAAAACTGTTTTTT	CASSPQGAPSTNEKLFF
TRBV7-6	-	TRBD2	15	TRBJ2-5	TGTGCCAGCAGCTTTATTCCGGGGGGCCAAGAGACCCAGTACTTC	CASSFIPGGQETQYF
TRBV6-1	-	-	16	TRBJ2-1	TGTGCCAGCAGTGAATCTTTGACAGGCCTATACAATGAGCAGTTCTTC	CASSESLTGLYNEQFF
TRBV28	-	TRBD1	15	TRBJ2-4	TGTGCCAGCAGTTTATCTGGGACAGTTAAAAACATTCAGTACTTC	CASSLSGTVKNIQYF
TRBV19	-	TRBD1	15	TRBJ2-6	TGTGCCAGTAGTGACAGGGGGCCAGGGGCCAACGTCCTGACTTTC	CASSDRGPGANVLTF